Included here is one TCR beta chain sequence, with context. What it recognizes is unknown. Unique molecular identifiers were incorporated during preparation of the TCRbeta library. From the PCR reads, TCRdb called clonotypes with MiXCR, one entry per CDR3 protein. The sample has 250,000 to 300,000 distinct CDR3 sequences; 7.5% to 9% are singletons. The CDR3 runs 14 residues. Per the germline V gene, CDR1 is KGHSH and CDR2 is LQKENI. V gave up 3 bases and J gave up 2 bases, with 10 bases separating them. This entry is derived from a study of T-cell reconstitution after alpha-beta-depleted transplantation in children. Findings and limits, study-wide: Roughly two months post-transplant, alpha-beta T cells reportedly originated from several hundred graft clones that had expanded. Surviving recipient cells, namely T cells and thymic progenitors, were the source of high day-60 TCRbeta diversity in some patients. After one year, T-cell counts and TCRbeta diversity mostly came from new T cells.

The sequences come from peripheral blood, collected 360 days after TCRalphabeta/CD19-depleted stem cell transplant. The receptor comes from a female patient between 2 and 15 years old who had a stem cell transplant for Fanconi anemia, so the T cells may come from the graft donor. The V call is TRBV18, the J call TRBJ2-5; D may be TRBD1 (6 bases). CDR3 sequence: CASSPTTGQETQYF. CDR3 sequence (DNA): TGTGCCAGCTCACCTACCACAGGGCAAGAGACCCAGTACTTC.